A single T cell receptor beta chain is shown here with its context. TCR alpha and beta CDR3 regions were amplified from RNA using iRepertoire nested multiplex PCR. Tissue mRNA or PBMC total RNA, roughly 95-400 ng, went into one-step reverse transcription and amplification. MiXCR, applied by TCRdb to the multiplex PCR reads, yields one record per CDR3 protein. The table records fewer than 500,000 distinct CDR3 sequences, around 45% of them present only once. The data were obtained in a study of glioma-infiltrating T cells. Overall study context: Dexamethasone exposure before glioma surgery was limited to six or fewer days. Approximately 990,000 peripheral T cells were targeted at about 4.5- to 11-fold coverage.

Germline V gives CDR1 MNHEY, CDR2 SMNVEV (reference sequence). The CDR3 loop spans 17 amino acids. The V gene end was trimmed by 0 bases and the J gene end by 7 bases; junction bases not matched to a gene: 11. The chain joins TRBV27 to TRBJ1-5, with TRBD1 identical over 8 bases. The receptor's source is a human donor with low-grade glioma or glioblastoma, undergoing nonglioma brain surgery, or in good health (not recorded which). The sequenced sample was glioma tissue, nonneoplastic brain tissue, or PBMCs (not recorded which). The CDR3 DNA follows: TGTGCCAGCAGTTTATCGGGGGGGCAGGGGGCAGGACAGCCCCAGCATTTT. As protein: CASSLSGGQGAGQPQHF.